Below, 9 T cell receptor beta chains from the same sample are listed, as sequenced in a study of T-cell memory formation after mild COVID-19. TCRdb used MiXCR to reprocess the 5' RACE reads, holding one entry per CDR3 protein. In the table there are approximately 240,000 distinct CDR3 sequences, roughly 15% of which are singletons. The sample taken for sequencing was PBMCs or a T cell subset sorted from them (not recorded which). The receptors stem from a man younger than 35 who had mild COVID-19 (a few samples of this study predate the infection). Cell type and time point are not known.

This clonotype was found a few times. The V and J genes are TRBV7-2 and TRBJ2-1, with D uncertain. This CDR3 contains 15 residues. Trimming left V 6 bases short and J 0 bases short, with 12 bases between. CDR1 is SGHTA and CDR2 is FQGNSA in the germline V gene. This chain's CDR3 is CASSFLGSSYNEQFF. CDR3 in DNA: TGTGCCAGCAGTTTCTTAGGTAGCTCCTACAATGAGCAGTTCTTC.

This clonotype was detected a few times. The rearrangement uses TRBV12-3 or TRBV12-4 and TRBJ1-2; D gene ambiguous. With 5 bases removed from V and 3 bases from J, the gap between germline ends came to 10 bases. There are 13 residues in the CDR3. In DNA, the CDR3 is TGTGCCAGCAGTGTTATCCTCTACTATGGCTACACCTTC. Translated, it gives CASSVILYYGYTF.

This clonotype turned up a few times. This rearrangement joins TRBV5-1 to TRBJ2-1; 8 nucleotides align to TRBD2. Trimming removed 4 bases from V and 0 bases from J; junction bases left unmatched: 9. Germline lookup yields CDR1 SGHRS and CDR2 YFSETQ. This CDR3 has 17 residues. The CDR3 region has the DNA TGCGCCAGCAGCCTACGCGGAGCGGGGGCCTCCTACAATGAGCAGTTCTTC. As protein: CASSLRGAGASYNEQFF.

CDR3 residues: CASSKGQGASKNIQYF. The DNA of the CDR3 is TGTGCCAGTAGTAAGGGACAGGGGGCTTCCAAAAACATTCAGTACTTC. The V and J genes are TRBV19 and TRBJ2-4; 12 nucleotides line up with TRBD1. Germline assignment: CDR1 LNHDA and CDR2 SQIVND (reference sequence). With V trimmed by 4 bases and J by 2 bases, 3 bases remained unmatched. The CDR3 is 16 amino acids.

The chain links TRBV6-2 or TRBV6-3 to TRBJ2-2; no reliable D call. V shed 5 bases and J shed 3 bases, with 7 bases lying between them. Per germline, CDR1 MNHEY and CDR2 SVGEGT. CDR3 length equals 13 residues. The CDR3 is CASSLLYTGELFF. DNA for the CDR3: TGTGCCAGCAGTCTCCTTTACACCGGGGAGCTGTTTTTT.

This clonotype was picked up many times. The junction and the germline gene differ at one end; a read error may be behind it. This chain links TRBV5-1 with TRBJ1-1; D uncertain. Germline CDR1 is SGHRS and CDR2 is YFSETQ. The CDR3 totals 13 residues. The chain's CDR3 is CASSLDRNTEAFF. In DNA, the CDR3 is TGTGCCAGCAGCTTAGATCGGAACACTGAAGCTTTCTTT.

This clonotype was detected only a few times. The rearrangement links TRBV6-5 to TRBJ1-2; D might be TRBD1 (5 bases). CDR1 and CDR2 from the germline V gene are MNHEY and SVGAGI. This CDR3 has 11 residues. V was pared by 10 bases and J by 11 bases, with 17 bases between. CDR3 in DNA: TGTGCCACCTCCCGCAGGGAGATATACACCTTC. It translates to CATSRREIYTF.

Only a few counts were recorded for this clonotype. This chain links TRBV5-1 with TRBJ2-7; TRBD1 aligns across 8 bases. This CDR3 is built from 15 residues. V shed 4 bases and J 4 bases; nucleotides not matched to a gene: 10. CDR1 is SGHRS, CDR2 YFSETQ, per germline. This CDR3 is CASSPGAGDRYEQYV. The CDR3 bases are TGCGCCAGCAGCCCGGGGGCAGGGGACAGGTACGAGCAGTACGTC.

This clonotype appeared a few times. The gene calls are TRBV20-1 and TRBJ1-5, with 12 positions matching TRBD1. Per germline, CDR1 DFQATT and CDR2 SNEGSKA (reference sequence). This CDR3 has 14 residues. The trim removed 7 bases at V and 7 bases at J, leaving 8 bases unmatched. In DNA, the CDR3 is TGCAGTGGCCTCCAAGGGACAGGGGGCCAGCCCCAGCATTTT. Translating gives CSGLQGTGGQPQHF.